This section outlines one T cell receptor beta chain sequence together with its context. The antigen this receptor binds is unknown. No qualities accompany the bases; no much larger clone lies one base away. Healthy HIV-negative adults with no recently reported acute infections or vaccinations were included as donors. Only Caucasian adults living in Nashville, Tennessee, USA were represented among the donors. CD4+ T cells were enriched through magnetic negative selection, after which naive cells were positively selected on CD45RA and the remaining negative fraction served as the memory subset. Blood was collected by leukapheresis, and PBMCs were isolated by Ficoll-Histopaque density gradient centrifugation and then cryopreserved in liquid nitrogen vapor phase. Analytical flow cytometry was used to check the purity and quantity of every magnetically sorted T cell population. From each sorted fraction, genomic DNA was isolated and quantified by UV absorbance on a Nanodrop 2000c.

TCR CDR3 regions were amplified from genomic DNA by multiplex PCR using the deep immunoSEQ assay. Extracted genomic DNA from each cell subset was spread evenly across all wells of several immunoSEQ 96-well plates, with each plate serving as a replicate. For sorted subsets, each replicate PCR was loaded with about 200 ng genomic DNA, equivalent to 30,000 or so T cell genomes. Purified libraries were measured with a Qubit 3.0 fluorometer, size-checked on a Bioanalyzer 2100, and measured again with the KAPA Library Quantification kit. A separate single-read 150-cycle Illumina NextSeq 550 flow cell was used to sequence each immunoSEQ 96-well plate. The study's processing was this. Because only junctional sequences without quality scores were contained in the immunoSEQ output, filtering matching that applied to full-length reads could not be performed. To assign V/J genes and CDR3, sequences were annotated against IMGT germline references using PyIR, a Python wrapper for IgBLAST v1.9. Reads were filtered out if the reads had weak V/J assignments (E-value above 1e-6), no CDR3, stop codons, out-of-frame junctions, or ambiguous translated residues. V3J clonotypes were defined as sequences sharing the same inferred V gene, J gene, and CDR3 amino acid sequence. Percentage overlap between repertoires was computed as shared unique clonotypes divided by the size of the smaller repertoire. Repertoire richness was assessed with RTK rarefaction, the Chao1 estimator, and Recon v2.1 estimates of unobserved clonotypes. OLGA was used to compute generation probabilities for all TCRbeta clonotypes that the gDNA method yielded from several donors. Here the immuneACCESS table is served through TCRdb, limited to in-frame sequences with V and J called. Missing clones are a known gap in these copies; in checked studies unresolved V genes cover under half, and the rest lacks a known reason. The V and J calls and clone size come from that table; D and trimming were worked out from the DNA. The sample yields roughly 2.6 million clones; around nine tenths were counted once. 0.13% to 0.15% of the sample belongs to the ten largest clones.

The data were taken from a study of shared clonotypes between healthy human individuals (dated by TCRdb to the early 2020s). Notes on the research overall: The cohort comprised a couple of women and a few men aged 18 to 49 years. Per donor, three plates each were used for CD4 naive and CD4 memory, two for CD8 naive, and one for CD8 memory. To estimate repertoire size and how much clonotypes are shared between individuals, the study performed deep sequencing of blood TCR repertoires from five healthy adults. Different laboratories and diverse techniques were used to prepare libraries and sequence TCR repertoires, to increase sequencing depth and limit assay-specific biases. Leukapheresis yielded between about 0.85 and 10 billion PBMCs per donor.

V loses 5 bases of germline sequence and J loses 0 bases, and the interval between the two ends is 12 bases. From cysteine to phenylalanine, the CDR3 is 15 amino acids long. Only CDR3 DNA remains: 45 bases, in frame from the first base. CDR1 and CDR2 (SEHNR, FQNEAQ) derive from the germline V gene (reference sequence). Summary of the overall study and its limitations: Compared with non-shared clonotypes, the clonotypes found in all four sorted-subset donors had higher generation probabilities. The small number of donors limited the genetic and exposure-history diversity represented. Even with the large sequencing depth, rarefaction of the sorted-subset datasets indicated that sequencing was incomplete. Based on pairwise subsampling, the degree of clonotype sharing among donors was expected to be affected by sequencing depth. Across a handful of donors, roughly 5.1% of naive CD4, approximately 3.6% of naive CD8, roughly 2.3% of memory CD4, and approximately 0.4% of memory CD8 clonotypes were shared. Naive subsets generally had larger estimated clonotype richness than memory subsets did. Sampling was limited to blood, and TCR repertoires in tissue likely differ from TCR repertoires in blood.

The sequencing input was naive CD4+ T cells sorted from blood. The cell subset or site label corresponds to: CD45RA+ positively selected. This sequence uses TRBV7-9 and TRBJ2-3, and possibly TRBD1, on 7 matching bases. The clonotype comes from a man younger than 35 in good health. The encoded CDR3 is CASSAGQPSTDTQYF. The DNA is as follows: TGTGCCAGCAGCGCGGGACAGCCTAGCACAGATACGCAGTATTTT. When the CDR3 is completed using the reference TRBV7-9 and TRBJ2-3 genes on either side, the full variable domain is DTGVSQNPRHKITKRGQNVTFRCDPISEHNRLYWYRQTLGQGPEFLTYFQNEAQLEKSRLLSDRFSAERPKGSFSTLEIQRTEQGDSAMYLCASSAGQPSTDTQYFGPGTRLTVL.